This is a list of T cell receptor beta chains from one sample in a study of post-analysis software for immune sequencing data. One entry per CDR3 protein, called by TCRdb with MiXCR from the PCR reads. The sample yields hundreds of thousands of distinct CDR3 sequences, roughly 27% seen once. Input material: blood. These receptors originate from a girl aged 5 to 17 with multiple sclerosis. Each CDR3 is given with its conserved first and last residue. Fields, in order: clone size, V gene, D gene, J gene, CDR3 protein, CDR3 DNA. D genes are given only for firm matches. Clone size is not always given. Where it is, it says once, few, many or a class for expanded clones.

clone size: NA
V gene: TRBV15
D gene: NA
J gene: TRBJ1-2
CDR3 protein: CATSTAAPYGYTF
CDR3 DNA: TGTGCCACCAGCACGGCAGCGCCCTATGGCTACACCTTC

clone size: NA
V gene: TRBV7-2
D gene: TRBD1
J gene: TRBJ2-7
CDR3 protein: CASSFSGTDSYEQYF
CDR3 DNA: TGTGCCAGCAGCTTCTCCGGGACAGACTCCTACGAGCAGTACTTC

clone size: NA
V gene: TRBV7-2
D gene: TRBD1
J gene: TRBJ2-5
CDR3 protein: CASSLVSGGGETQYF
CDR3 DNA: TGTGCCAGCAGCTTAGTGTCAGGGGGCGGCGAGACCCAGTACTTC

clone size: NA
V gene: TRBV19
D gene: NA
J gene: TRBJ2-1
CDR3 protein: CASSIGGSNNEQFF
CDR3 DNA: TGTGCCAGTAGTATAGGGGGCAGCAACAATGAGCAGTTCTTC

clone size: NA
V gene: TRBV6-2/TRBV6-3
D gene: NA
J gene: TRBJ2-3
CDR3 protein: CASSHTTDTQYF
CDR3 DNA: TGTGCCAGCAGTCATACAACAGATACGCAGTATTTT

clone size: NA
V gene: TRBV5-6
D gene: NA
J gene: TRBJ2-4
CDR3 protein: CASSVWVTVDIQYF
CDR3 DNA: TGTGCCAGCAGCGTCTGGGTAACAGTGGACATTCAGTACTTC

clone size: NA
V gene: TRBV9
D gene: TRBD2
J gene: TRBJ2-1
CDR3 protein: CASSITSALGNEQFF
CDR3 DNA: TGTGCCAGCAGCATAACTAGCGCGTTAGGCAATGAGCAGTTCTTC

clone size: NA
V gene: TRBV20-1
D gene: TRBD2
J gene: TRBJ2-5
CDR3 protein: CSARELAGGQETQYF
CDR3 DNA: TGCAGTGCTAGAGAACTAGCGGGGGGTCAAGAGACCCAGTACTTC

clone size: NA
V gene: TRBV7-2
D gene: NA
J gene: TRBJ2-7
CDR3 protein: CASSPYLLETLYF
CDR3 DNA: TGTGCCAGCAGCCCCTACCTACTGGAGACCCTGTACTTC

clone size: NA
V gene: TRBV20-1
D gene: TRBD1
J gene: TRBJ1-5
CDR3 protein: CSARQGVRQPQHF
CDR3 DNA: TGCAGTGCTAGACAGGGGGTACGTCAGCCCCAGCATTTT

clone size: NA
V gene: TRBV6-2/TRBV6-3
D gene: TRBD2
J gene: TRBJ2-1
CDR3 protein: CASSYVLAGGREQFF
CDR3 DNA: TGTGCCAGCAGTTACGTCCTAGCGGGAGGGAGAGAGCAGTTCTTC

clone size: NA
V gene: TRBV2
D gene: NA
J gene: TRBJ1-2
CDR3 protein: CASMANSYGYTF
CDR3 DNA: TGTGCCAGCATGGCGAACTCATACGGCTACACCTTC

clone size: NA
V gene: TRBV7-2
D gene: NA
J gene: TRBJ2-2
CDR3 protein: CASNVPGGGQWPNTGELFF
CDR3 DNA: TGTGCCAGCAACGTACCCGGGGGTGGACAGTGGCCGAACACCGGGGAGCTGTTTTTT

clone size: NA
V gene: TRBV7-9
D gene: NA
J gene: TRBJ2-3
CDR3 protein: CASSSLAFSSTDTQYF
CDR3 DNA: TGTGCCAGCAGCTCCCTAGCGTTTTCTAGCACAGATACGCAGTATTTT

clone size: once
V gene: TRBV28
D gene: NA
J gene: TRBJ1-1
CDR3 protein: CASSQTGPWTEAFF
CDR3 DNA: TGTGCCAGCAGTCAAACAGGGCCGTGGACTGAAGCTTTCTTT

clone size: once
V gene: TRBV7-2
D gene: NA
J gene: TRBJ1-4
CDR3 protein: CASNSIGVVGEKLFF
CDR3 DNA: TGTGCCAGCAACAGCATCGGGGTCGTGGGTGAAAAACTGTTTTTT

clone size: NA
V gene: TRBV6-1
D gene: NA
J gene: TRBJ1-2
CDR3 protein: CASSRADNYGYTF
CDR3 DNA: TGTGCCAGCAGCCGGGCCGACAACTATGGCTACACCTTC

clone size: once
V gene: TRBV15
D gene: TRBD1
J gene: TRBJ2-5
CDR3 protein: CATSRGYRGETQYF
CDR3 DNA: TGTGCCACCAGCCGAGGATACAGGGGGGAGACCCAGTACTTC

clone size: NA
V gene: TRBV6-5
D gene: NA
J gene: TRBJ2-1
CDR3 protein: CASSPASSSYNEQFF
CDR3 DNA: TGTGCCAGCAGCCCGGCGTCAAGCTCCTACAATGAGCAGTTCTTC

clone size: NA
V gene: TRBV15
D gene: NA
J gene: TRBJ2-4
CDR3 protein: CATSREGLQSIQYF
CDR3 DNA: TGTGCCACCAGCAGAGAGGGCCTCCAGAGCATTCAGTACTTC

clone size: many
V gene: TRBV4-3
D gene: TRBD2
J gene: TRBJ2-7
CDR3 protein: CASSQDTPLAGTNPLAYEQYF
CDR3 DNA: TGCGCCAGCAGCCAAGATACCCCCCTAGCGGGAACAAACCCGCTCGCCTACGAGCAGTACTTC

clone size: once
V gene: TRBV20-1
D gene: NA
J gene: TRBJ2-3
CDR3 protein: CSARAWATDTQYF
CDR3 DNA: TGCAGTGCTAGAGCCTGGGCTACAGATACGCAGTATTTT

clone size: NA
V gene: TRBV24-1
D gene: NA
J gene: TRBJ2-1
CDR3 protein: CATSDTGTQYNEQFF
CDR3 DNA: TGTGCCACCAGTGATACCGGGACACAGTACAATGAGCAGTTCTTC

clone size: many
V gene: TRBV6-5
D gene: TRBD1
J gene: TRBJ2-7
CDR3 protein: CASSRNRDSYEQYF
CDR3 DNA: TGTGCCAGCAGCCGAAACCGGGACAGCTACGAGCAGTACTTC

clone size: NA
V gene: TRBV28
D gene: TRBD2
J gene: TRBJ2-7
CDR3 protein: CASTSAGPYNEQYF
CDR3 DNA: TGTGCCAGCACTTCAGCGGGACCCTACAATGAGCAGTACTTC

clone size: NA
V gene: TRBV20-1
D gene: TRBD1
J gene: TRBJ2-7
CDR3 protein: CSASWGQGYEQYF
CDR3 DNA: TGCAGTGCTAGTTGGGGACAGGGGTACGAGCAGTACTTC

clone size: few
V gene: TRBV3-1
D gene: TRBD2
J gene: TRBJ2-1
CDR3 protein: CASSQDPPLAGGYNEQFF
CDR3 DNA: TGTGCCAGCAGCCAAGACCCCCCACTAGCGGGGGGCTACAATGAGCAGTTCTTC

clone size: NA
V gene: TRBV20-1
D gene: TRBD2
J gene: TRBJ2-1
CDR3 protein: CSVFGGGEYEQFF
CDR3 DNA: TGCAGTGTCTTCGGCGGGGGGGAATACGAGCAGTTCTTC

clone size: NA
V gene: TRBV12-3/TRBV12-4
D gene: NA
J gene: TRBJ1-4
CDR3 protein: CASSLGTGPNEKLFF
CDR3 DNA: TGTGCCAGCAGTTTAGGTACCGGGCCTAATGAAAAACTGTTTTTT

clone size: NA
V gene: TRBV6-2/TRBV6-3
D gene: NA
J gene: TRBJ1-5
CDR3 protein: CASSRRAIQGQPQHF
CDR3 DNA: TGTGCCAGCAGTCGCAGGGCCATCCAGGGACAGCCCCAGCATTTT

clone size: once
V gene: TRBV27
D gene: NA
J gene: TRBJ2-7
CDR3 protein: CASSAYIRVTGSSGEQYF
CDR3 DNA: TGTGCCAGCAGTGCCTACATCAGGGTTACAGGGTCTAGTGGCGAGCAGTACTTC

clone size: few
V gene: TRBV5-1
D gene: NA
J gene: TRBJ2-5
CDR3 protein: CASSVPQETQYF
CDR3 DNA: TGCGCCAGCAGCGTGCCCCAAGAGACCCAGTACTTC

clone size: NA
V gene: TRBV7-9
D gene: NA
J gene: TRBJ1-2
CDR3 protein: CASSPGTENGYTF
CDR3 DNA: TGTGCCAGCAGCCCCGGGACGGAAAATGGCTACACCTTC

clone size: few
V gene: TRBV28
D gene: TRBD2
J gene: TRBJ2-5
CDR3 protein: CASSSAGGPWETQYF
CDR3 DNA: TGTGCCAGCAGTTCAGCGGGGGGGCCTTGGGAGACCCAGTACTTC

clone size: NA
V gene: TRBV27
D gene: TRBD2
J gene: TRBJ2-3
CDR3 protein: CASSLSSGGADTQYF
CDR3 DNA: TGTGCCAGCAGTTTATCGAGCGGGGGGGCAGATACGCAGTATTTT

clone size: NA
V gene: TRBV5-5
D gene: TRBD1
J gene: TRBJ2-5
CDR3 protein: CASSLEGADQETQYF
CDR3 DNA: TGTGCCAGCAGCTTGGAGGGGGCGGACCAAGAGACCCAGTACTTC

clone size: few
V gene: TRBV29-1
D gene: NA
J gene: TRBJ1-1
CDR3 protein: CSVFQRTDLTNTEAFF
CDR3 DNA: TGCAGCGTTTTTCAACGGACGGATCTTACGAACACTGAAGCTTTCTTT

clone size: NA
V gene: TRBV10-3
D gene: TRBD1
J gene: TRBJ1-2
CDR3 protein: CAIRQGDYGYTF
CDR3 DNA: TGTGCCATTAGACAGGGAGACTATGGCTACACCTTC

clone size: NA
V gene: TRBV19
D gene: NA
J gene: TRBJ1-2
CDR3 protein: CASSIDRDDGYTF
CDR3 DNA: TGTGCCAGTAGTATAGATCGGGACGATGGCTACACCTTC

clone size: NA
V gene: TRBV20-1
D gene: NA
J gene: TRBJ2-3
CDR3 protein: CSAEAPGQWAQYF
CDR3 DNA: TGCAGTGCTGAGGCTCCGGGACAATGGGCGCAGTATTTT

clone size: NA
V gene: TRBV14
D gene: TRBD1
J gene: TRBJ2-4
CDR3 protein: CASSPDRGLAKNIQYF
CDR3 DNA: TGTGCCAGCAGCCCAGACAGGGGTCTAGCCAAAAACATTCAGTACTTC

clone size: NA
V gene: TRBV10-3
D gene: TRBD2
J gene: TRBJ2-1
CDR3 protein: CAISEGLAGVVNEQFF
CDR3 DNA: TGTGCCATCAGTGAGGGACTAGCGGGAGTAGTAAATGAGCAGTTCTTC

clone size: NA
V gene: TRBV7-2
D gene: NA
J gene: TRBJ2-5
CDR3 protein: CASSAPTGLETQYF
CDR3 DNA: TGTGCCAGCAGCGCGCCCACAGGGTTAGAGACCCAGTACTTC

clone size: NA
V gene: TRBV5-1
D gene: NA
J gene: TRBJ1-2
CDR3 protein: CASSPAAGGDYGYTF
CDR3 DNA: TGCGCCAGCAGCCCCGCCGCCGGGGGTGACTATGGCTACACCTTC

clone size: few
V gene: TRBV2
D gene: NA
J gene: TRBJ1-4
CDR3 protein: CASSEGPFEKLFF
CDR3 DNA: TGTGCCAGCAGTGAAGGTCCGTTCGAAAAACTGTTTTTT